This TCR beta chain came from a study of blood T cell repertoires in COVID-19. Study overall: Sites across the United States, Italy and Spain contributed samples from acute and convalescent COVID-19. PBMCs, B-cell-depleted T cells, or T cells were the source of the cDNA or gDNA that made up the material.

This clone appeared once. Authors' data handling: From reference gene primer amplification, estimates of nucleated cell counts were derived. Only in-frame clones appear in the TCRdb table, and some are missing; sequencing was by immunoSEQ multiplex PCR. V, J and clone size are taken as reported in that table, and D and trimming were inferred from the DNA itself. The sample gives some 150,000 clones, roughly 87% of which show up once; around 1.5% is in the top ten. This CDR3 has 16 residues. Trimming removed 0 bases from V and 0 bases from J, with 6 bases in between. Per germline, CDR1 LNHNV and CDR2 YYDKDF (reference sequence).

Sample: peripheral blood. V usage is TRBV15 and J usage is TRBJ1-6; D is undetermined. This sequence was found in a human donor in a cohort sampled during active COVID-19. The CDR3 is CATSRDVSSYNSPLHF. DNA for the CDR3: TGTGCCACCAGCAGAGATGTGAGCTCCTATAATTCACCCCTCCACTTT.